What follows are 9 T cell receptor beta chains derived from one specimen sequenced in a study of cytomegalovirus exposure and HLA in healthy donors. This PCR relied on a set of 60 Vbeta primers and 13 Jbeta primers. Here immunoSEQ multiplex PCR was the method, and the copy in TCRdb shows in-frame clones only, minus some. The data contain some 140,000 clones, roughly 9% of them singletons. Sequenced: PBMCs. The origin of the receptors is a woman in her 40s in good health and CMV-seropositive.

There are many counts of this clone. V gene TRBV5-8 combines with J gene TRBJ1-1; the D is unclear. The CDR3 is made up of 13 amino acids. In germline, CDR1 is SGHTS, CDR2 YDEGEE. Trimming shortened V by 9 bases and J by 1 base, and 13 bases separated the two germline ends. CDR3 DNA sequence: TGTGCCACCTTGAGGAGGGCGAACACTGAAGCTTTCTTT. It is translated as CATLRRANTEAFF.

This clone was found a few times. The rearrangement links TRBV2 to TRBJ1-5; D gene uncertain. Germline CDR1 and CDR2: SNHLY and FYNNEI. The CDR3 contains 14 residues. V was pared by 1 base and J by 2 bases, with 6 bases between. The CDR3 loop is CASSEGEGNQPQHF. The CDR3 region has the DNA TGTGCCAGCAGTGAAGGGGAGGGCAATCAGCCCCAGCATTTT.

This sequence joins TRBV15 and TRBJ1-1; 7 bases match TRBD1. V gave up 5 bases and J gave up 1 base; unmatched junction bases: 7. CDR1 is LNHNV, CDR2 YYDKDF, per germline (reference sequence). CDR3 length: 15 residues. The CDR3 reads CATSGSGQTNTEAFF. CDR3 nucleotides: TGTGCCACCAGCGGATCGGGACAGACGAACACTGAAGCTTTCTTT.

The gene calls are TRBV10-3 and TRBJ2-1; 7 bases are a match to TRBD1. The germline V gene encodes CDR1 ENHRY and CDR2 SYGVKD. The CDR3 loop spans 16 amino acids. V lost 1 base to trimming and J lost 0 bases; unmatched junction nucleotides: 3. The CDR3 DNA is TGTGCCATCAGTGAGTTCGACAGGGTCTCCTACAATGAGCAGTTCTTC. Translated: CAISEFDRVSYNEQFF.

The rearrangement joins TRBV6-5 to TRBJ1-4, with D unresolved. The CDR3 is made up of 13 amino acids. V was pared by 4 bases and J by 8 bases, with 11 bases between. Per germline, CDR1 MNHEY and CDR2 SVGAGI. CDR3 nucleotide sequence: TGTGCCAGCAGTTTCCACAACAAGGAAAAACTGTTTTTT. Amino acid sequence: CASSFHNKEKLFF.

The J gene is TRBJ1-4, the V gene TRBV4-2, with D unresolved. Per germline, CDR1 LGHNA and CDR2 YNFKEQ. V was clipped by 0 bases and J by 5 bases, with 7 bases between them. The CDR3 is 14 residues long. Here the CDR3 DNA reads TGTGCCAGCAGCCAAGACGGAGGGAATGAAAAACTGTTTTTT. The encoded protein is CASSQDGGNEKLFF.

This clone was seen only a few times. The chain links TRBV6-1 to TRBJ2-3; D unclear. The CDR3 length is 13 residues. Trimming removed 8 bases from V and 3 bases from J, with 12 bases in between. Germline loops: CDR1 MNHNS, CDR2 SASEGT. The CDR3 nucleotides read TGTGCCAGCCGCCCGGTTGGTACAGATACGCAGTATTTT. Translated: CASRPVGTDTQYF.

This clone has a handful of counts. The rearrangement joins TRBV5-6 to TRBJ2-7; D may be TRBD2 (6 bases). Per the germline V gene, CDR1 is SGHDT and CDR2 is YYEEEE. The CDR3 sequence is 16 residues long. V lost 4 bases and J lost 6, with 23 bases in between. CDR3 amino acids: CASSAVGGADIREQYF. In DNA, the CDR3 is TGTGCCAGCAGCGCCGTTGGAGGGGCAGACATTCGCGAGCAGTACTTC.

This clone has just a few counts. The chain links TRBV7-9 to TRBJ1-5, with D perhaps matching TRBD1 (5 bases). The ends were cut back, 11 bases at V and 4 bases at J, with 9 bases in the middle. The CDR3 loop spans 11 amino acids. Looked up from germline, CDR1 is SEHNR and CDR2 is FQNEAQ (reference sequence). CDR3 protein: CAAGGNQPQHF. As DNA, the CDR3 is TGTGCCGCGGGGGGGAATCAGCCCCAGCATTTT. Variable domain in full (rest from reference TRBV7-9 and TRBJ1-5): DTGVSQNPRHKITKRGQNVTFRCDPISEHNRLYWYRQTLGQGPEFLTYFQNEAQLEKSRLLSDRFSAERPKGSFSTLEIQRTEQGDSAMYLCAAGGNQPQHFGDGTRLSIL.